Listed here is a single T cell receptor (beta chain). Its antigen is undetermined. Different DNA sequences within this sample yield the same CDR3. Data came from immunoSEQ multiplex PCR; TCRdb stores just in-frame clones and leaves some out. The sample holds about 2.1 million clones, 80% to 95% seen once. This CDR3 has 13 residues. With V trimmed by 1 base and J by 3 bases, 1 base remained unmatched. The germline V gene has CDR1 SGHDT and CDR2 YYEEEE. This sample was included in a study of shared clonotypes between healthy human individuals. CD8 cells regarded as naive lacked CD45RO, were positively chosen for CCR7, and omitted terminally differentiated effector memory CD45RA+ cells. All donors were Caucasian adults living in Nashville, Tennessee. Whole-study results and caveats: Non-shared clonotypes had lower generation probabilities than those shared by all four donors. The sharing of around 5% of naive CD4 clonotypes was seen across a handful of donors.

Material: naive CD8+ T cells from PBMCs. This TCR was recovered from a man aged 18-30 years in good health. Some clones in this sample may be carry-over from other donors' samples. The genes are TRBV5-6 and TRBJ2-7; 7 bases match TRBD1. DNA of the CDR3: TGTGCCAGCAGCTTGCCAGGGGGCTACGAGCAGTACTTC. This gives the protein CASSLPGGYEQYF.